This T cell receptor (beta chain) was found in a study of T-cell reconstitution after alpha-beta-depleted transplantation in children. As it was prepared, the TCRbeta library received unique molecular identifiers. One entry per CDR3 protein, called by TCRdb with MiXCR from the PCR reads. The table records about 420,000 distinct CDR3 sequences, roughly 15% of them present only once. This clonotype occurred a few times. Germline-derived CDR1 and CDR2 are SGHRS and YFSETQ. Trimming shortened V by 0 bases and J by 7 bases, and 10 bases separated the two germline ends. The CDR3 has 14 amino acids. The chain couples TRBV5-1 to TRBJ2-2; D perhaps matches TRBD2 (5 bases). The TCR comes from a boy under three years old who had a stem cell transplant for Wiskott-Aldrich syndrome, so the T cells may come from the graft donor. The starting material was PBMCs, mostly from graft donor cells, obtained 360 days after TCRalphabeta/CD19-depleted stem cell transplant. Here the CDR3 reads CASSLGGPGGELFF. In DNA form, the CDR3 reads TGCGCCAGCAGCTTGGGAGGGCCCGGCGGGGAGCTGTTTTTT.